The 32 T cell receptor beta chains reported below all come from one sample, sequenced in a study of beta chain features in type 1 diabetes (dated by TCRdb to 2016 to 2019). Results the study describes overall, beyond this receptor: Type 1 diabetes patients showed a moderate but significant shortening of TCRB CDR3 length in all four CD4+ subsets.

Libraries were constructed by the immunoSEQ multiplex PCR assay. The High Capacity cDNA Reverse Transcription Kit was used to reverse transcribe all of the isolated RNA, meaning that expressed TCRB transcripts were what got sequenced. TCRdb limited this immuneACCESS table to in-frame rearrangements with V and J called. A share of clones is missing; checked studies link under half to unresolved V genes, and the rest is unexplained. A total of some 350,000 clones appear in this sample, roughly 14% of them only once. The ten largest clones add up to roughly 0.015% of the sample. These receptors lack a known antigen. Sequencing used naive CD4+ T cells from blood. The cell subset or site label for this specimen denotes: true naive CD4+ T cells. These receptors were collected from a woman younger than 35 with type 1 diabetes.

The CDR3 protein is CASSLEASSTDTQYF. CDR3 coding DNA: TGTGCCAGCAGCTTAGAGGCTAGCAGCACAGATACGCAGTATTTT. The chain is built from TRBV11-2 and TRBJ2-3; the D gene is possibly TRBD2 (5 bases). Trimming shortened V by 0 bases and J by 0 bases, and 7 bases separated the two germline ends. The CDR3 has 15 amino acids. Germline V CDR1 and CDR2: SGHAT, FQNNGV.

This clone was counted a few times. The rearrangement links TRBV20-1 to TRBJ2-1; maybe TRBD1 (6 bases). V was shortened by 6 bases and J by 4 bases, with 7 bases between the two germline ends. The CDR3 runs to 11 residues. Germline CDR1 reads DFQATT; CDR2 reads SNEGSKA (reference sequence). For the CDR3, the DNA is TGCAGTGCCCAGGGGTACAATGAGCAGTTCTTC. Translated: CSAQGYNEQFF.

CDR3 nucleotides: TGTGCCAGTAGGACGTCAGGGGGCGCCGGCTATGGCTACACCTTC. Translating gives CASRTSGGAGYGYTF. The chain uses TRBV19 and TRBJ1-2; 8 positions match TRBD1. The trim removed 6 bases at V and 4 bases at J, leaving 10 bases unmatched. CDR1 LNHDA and CDR2 SQIVND come from the germline V gene (reference sequence). The CDR3 sequence is 15 residues long.

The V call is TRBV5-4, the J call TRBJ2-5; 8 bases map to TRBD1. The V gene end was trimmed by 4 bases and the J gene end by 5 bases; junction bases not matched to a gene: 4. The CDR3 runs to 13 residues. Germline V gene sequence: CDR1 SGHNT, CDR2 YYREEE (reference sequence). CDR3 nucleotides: TGTGCCAGCAGCCGGACAGGGATTGAGACCCAGTACTTC. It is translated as CASSRTGIETQYF.

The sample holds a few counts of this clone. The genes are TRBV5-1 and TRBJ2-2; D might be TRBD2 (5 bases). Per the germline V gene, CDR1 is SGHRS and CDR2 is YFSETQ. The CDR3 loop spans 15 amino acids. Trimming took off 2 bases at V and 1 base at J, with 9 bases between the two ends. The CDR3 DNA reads TGCGCCAGCAGCTTAGGAGCGGTGAACACCGGGGAGCTGTTTTTT. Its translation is CASSLGAVNTGELFF.

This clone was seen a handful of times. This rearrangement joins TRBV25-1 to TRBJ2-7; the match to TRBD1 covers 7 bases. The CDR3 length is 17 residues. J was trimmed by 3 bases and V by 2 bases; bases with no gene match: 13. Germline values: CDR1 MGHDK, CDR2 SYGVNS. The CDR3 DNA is TGTGCCAGCAGTGAACCCAAAAGGGGGCTGAGGGGCTACGAGCAGTACGTC. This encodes CASSEPKRGLRGYEQYV.

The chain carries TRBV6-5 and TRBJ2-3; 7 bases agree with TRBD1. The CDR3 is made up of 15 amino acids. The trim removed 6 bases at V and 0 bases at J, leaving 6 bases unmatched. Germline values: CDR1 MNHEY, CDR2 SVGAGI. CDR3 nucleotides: TGTGCCAGCAGGGTGACAGGGTATAGCACAGATACGCAGTATTTT. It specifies CASRVTGYSTDTQYF.

The CDR3: CASSLVQDSYEQYF. The CDR3 DNA follows: TGTGCCAGCAGCTTAGTCCAGGATTCCTACGAGCAGTACTTC. The chain carries TRBV7-9 and TRBJ2-7, with unresolved D. In germline, CDR1 is SEHNR, CDR2 FQNEAQ (reference sequence). V was trimmed by 1 base and J by 1 base, leaving 8 bases between them. The CDR3 loop spans 14 amino acids.

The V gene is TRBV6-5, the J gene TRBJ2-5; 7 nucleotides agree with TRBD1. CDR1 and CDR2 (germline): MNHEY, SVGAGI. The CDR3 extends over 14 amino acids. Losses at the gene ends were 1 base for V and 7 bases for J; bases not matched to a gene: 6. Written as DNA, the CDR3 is TGTGCCAGCAGTTACTTAACAGGGGCCGGGACCCAGTACTTC. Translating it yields CASSYLTGAGTQYF.

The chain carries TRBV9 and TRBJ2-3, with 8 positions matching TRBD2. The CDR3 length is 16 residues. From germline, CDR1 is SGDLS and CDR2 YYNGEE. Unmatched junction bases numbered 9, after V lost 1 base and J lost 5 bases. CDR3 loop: CASSVTPGLGGDTQYF. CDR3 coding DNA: TGTGCCAGCAGCGTAACACCGGGACTAGGGGGAGATACGCAGTATTTT. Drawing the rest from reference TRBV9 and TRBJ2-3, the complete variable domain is DSGVTQTPKHLITATGQRVTLRCSPRSGDLSVYWYQQSLDQGLQFLIQYYNGEERAKGNILERFSAQQFPDLHSELNLSSLELGDSALYFCASSVTPGLGGDTQYFGPGTRLTVL.

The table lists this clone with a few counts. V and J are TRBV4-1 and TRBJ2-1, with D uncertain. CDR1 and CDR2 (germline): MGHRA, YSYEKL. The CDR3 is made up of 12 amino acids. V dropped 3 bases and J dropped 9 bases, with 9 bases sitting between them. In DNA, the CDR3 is TGCGCCAGCAGCCACCAGGCAGGTGAGCAGTTCTTC. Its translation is CASSHQAGEQFF.

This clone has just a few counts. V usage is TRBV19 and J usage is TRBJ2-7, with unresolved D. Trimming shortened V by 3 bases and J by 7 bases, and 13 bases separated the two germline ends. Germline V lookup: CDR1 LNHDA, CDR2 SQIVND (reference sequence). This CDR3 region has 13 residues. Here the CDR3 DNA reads TGTGCCAGTAGTATGTCGAGTGGTGGGGAGCAGTACGTC. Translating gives CASSMSSGGEQYV.

The CDR3, as DNA: TGTGCCAGCGAAGGAGTAGCGGGAGGGCCAGCCAAAAACATTCAGTACTTC. Its protein is CASEGVAGGPAKNIQYF. The chain has TRBV28 and TRBJ2-4, with 11 bases matching TRBD2. CDR3 length: 17 residues. V gave up 8 bases and J gave up 0 bases; unmatched junction bases: 9. Germline V CDR1 and CDR2: MDHEN, SYDVKM.

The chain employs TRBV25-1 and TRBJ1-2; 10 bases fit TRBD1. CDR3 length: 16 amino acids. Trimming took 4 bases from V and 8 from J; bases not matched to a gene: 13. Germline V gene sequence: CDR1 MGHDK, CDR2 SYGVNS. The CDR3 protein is CASSVQSGTGAQGYTF. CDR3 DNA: TGTGCCAGCAGTGTCCAATCCGGGACAGGGGCACAAGGCTACACCTTC.

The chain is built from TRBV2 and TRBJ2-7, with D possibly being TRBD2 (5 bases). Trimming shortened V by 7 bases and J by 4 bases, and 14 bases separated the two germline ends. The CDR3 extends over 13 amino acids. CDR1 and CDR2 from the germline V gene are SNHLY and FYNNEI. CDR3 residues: CASIIYAGYEQYV. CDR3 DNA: TGTGCCAGCATAATTTATGCGGGTTACGAGCAGTACGTC.

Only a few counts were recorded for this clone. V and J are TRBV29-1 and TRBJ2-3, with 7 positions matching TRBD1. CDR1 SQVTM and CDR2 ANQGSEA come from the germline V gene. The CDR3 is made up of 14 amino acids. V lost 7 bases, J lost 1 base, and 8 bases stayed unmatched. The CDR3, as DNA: TGCAGCGCTCCCGGACAGGCGGGCACAGATACGCAGTATTTT. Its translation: CSAPGQAGTDTQYF.

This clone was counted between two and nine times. The CDR3 DNA reads as TGTGCCAGCAGCTTAGAGGGTAGCGGGCAAGAGACCCAGTACTTC. The encoded protein is CASSLEGSGQETQYF. The V call is TRBV7-2, the J call TRBJ2-5, with TRBD2 matching 7 bases. Unmatched junction bases numbered 4, after V lost 1 base and J lost 2 bases. This CDR3 spans 15 amino acids. From germline, CDR1 is SGHTA and CDR2 FQGNSA.

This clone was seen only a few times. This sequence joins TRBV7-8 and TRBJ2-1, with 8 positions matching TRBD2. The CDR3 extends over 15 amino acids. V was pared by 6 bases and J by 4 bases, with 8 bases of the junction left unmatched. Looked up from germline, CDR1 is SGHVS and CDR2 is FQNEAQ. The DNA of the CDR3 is TGTGCCAGCAGTTCGCCGGGACTAGGATACAATGAGCAGTTCTTC. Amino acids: CASSSPGLGYNEQFF. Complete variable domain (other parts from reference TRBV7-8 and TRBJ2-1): GAGVSQSPRYKVAKRGQDVALRCDPISGHVSLFWYQQALGQGPEFLTYFQNEAQLDKSGLPSDRFFAERPEGSVSTLKIQRTQQEDSAVYLCASSSPGLGYNEQFFGPGTRLTVL.

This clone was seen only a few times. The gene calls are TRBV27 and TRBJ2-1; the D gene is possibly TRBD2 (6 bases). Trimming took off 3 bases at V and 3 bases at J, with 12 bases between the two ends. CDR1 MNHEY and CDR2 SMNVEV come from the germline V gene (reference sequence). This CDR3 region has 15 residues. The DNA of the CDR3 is TGTGCCAGCAGTTTTGGGTACGGGAGCTACAATGAGCAGTTCTTC. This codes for CASSFGYGSYNEQFF.

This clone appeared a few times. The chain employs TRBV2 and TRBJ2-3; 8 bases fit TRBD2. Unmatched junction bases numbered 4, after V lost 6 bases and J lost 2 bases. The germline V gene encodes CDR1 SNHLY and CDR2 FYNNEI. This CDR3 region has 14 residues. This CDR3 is CASRVAGLTDTQYF. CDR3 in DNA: TGTGCCAGCAGGGTAGCGGGACTCACAGATACGCAGTATTTT. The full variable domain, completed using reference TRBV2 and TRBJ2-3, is EPEVTQTPSHQVTQMGQEVILRCVPISNHLYFYWYRQILGQKVEFLVSFYNNEISEKSEIFDDQFSVERPDGSNFTLKIRSTKLEDSAMYFCASRVAGLTDTQYFGPGTRLTVL.

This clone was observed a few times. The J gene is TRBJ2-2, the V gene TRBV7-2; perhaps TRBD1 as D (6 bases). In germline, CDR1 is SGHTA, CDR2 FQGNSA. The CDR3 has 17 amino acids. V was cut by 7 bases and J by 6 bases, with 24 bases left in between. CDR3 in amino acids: CASTTSRRGIIAGELFF. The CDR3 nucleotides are TGTGCCAGCACCACCTCGCGCAGGGGAATTATCGCCGGGGAGCTGTTTTTT.

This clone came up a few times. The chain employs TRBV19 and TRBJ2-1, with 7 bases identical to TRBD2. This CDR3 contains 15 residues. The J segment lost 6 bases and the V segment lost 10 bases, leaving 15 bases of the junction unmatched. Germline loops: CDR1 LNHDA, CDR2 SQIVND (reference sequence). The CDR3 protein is CATRSSGRGVNEQFF. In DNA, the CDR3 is TGTGCCACTAGGTCTAGCGGCCGCGGGGTCAATGAGCAGTTCTTC.

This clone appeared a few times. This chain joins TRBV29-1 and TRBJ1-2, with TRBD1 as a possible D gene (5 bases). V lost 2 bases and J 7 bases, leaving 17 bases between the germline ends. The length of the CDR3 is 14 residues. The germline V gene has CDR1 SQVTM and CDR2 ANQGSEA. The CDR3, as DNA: TGCAGCGTTGAAAAGGGATGGCAGGGAAGTGGCTACACCTTC. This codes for CSVEKGWQGSGYTF.

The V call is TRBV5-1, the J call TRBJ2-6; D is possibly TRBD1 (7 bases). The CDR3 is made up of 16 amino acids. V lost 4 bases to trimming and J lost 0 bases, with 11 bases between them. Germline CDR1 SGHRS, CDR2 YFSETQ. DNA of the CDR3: TGCGCCAGCAGCGGAGGGGGCACCTCTGGGGCCAACGTCCTGACTTTC. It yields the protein CASSGGGTSGANVLTF.

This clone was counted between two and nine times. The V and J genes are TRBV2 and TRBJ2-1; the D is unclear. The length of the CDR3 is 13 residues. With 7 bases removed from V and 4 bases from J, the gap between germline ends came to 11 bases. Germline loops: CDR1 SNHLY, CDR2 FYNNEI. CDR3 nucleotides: TGTGCCAGCAAGCTAGATCGTTACAATGAGCAGTTCTTC. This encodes CASKLDRYNEQFF.

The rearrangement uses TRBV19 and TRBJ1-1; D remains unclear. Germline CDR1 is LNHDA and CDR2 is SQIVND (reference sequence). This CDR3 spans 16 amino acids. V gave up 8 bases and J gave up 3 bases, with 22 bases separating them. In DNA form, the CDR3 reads TGTGCCAGTTCAGGAGCTTCCGCGAGGGAGGACACTGAAGCTTTCTTT. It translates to CASSGASAREDTEAFF.

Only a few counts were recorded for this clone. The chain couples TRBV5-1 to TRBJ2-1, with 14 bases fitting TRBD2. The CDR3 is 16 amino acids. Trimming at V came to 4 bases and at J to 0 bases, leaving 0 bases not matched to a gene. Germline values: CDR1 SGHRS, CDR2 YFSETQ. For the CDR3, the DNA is TGCGCCAGCAGCGGGACTAGCGGGAGCTCCTACAATGAGCAGTTCTTC. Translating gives CASSGTSGSSYNEQFF. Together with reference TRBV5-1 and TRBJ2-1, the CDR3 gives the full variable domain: KAGVTQTPRYLIKTRGQQVTLSCSPISGHRSVSWYQQTPGQGLQFLFEYFSETQRNKGNFPGRFSGRQFSNSRSEMNVSTLELGDSALYLCASSGTSGSSYNEQFFGPGTRLTVL.

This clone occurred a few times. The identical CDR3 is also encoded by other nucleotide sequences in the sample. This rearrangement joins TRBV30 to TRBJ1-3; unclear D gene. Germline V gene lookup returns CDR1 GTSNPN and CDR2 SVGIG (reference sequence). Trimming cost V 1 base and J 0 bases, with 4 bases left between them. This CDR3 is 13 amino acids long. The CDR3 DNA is TGTGCCTGGAGTGACAACTCTGGAAACACCATATATTTT. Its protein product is CAWSDNSGNTIYF. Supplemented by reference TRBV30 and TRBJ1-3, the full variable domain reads SQTIHQWPATLVQPVGSPLSLECTVEGTSNPNLYWYRQAAGRGLQLLFYSVGIGQISSEVPQNLSASRPQDRQFILSSKKLLLSDSGFYLCAWSDNSGNTIYFGEGSWLTVV.

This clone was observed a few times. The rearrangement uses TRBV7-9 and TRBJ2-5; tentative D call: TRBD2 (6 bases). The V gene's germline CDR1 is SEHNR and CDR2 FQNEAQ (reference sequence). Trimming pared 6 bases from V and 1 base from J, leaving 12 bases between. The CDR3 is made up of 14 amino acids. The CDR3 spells CASSVSGRQETQYF. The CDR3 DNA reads TGTGCCAGCAGTGTGAGCGGGCGCCAAGAGACCCAGTACTTC.

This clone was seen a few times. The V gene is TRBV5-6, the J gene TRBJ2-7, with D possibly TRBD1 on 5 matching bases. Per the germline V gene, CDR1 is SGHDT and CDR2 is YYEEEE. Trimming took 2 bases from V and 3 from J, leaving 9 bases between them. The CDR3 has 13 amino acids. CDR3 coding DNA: TGTGCCAGCAGCTTCGGACAACTCTACGAGCAGTACGTC. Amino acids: CASSFGQLYEQYV.

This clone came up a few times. CDR3 sequence reads: CASSQGSVVAQYF. The CDR3 DNA follows: TGTGCCAGCAGCCAAGGGTCGGTAGTCGCGCAGTATTTT. The chain recombines TRBV14 with TRBJ2-3; D gene uncertain. Germline CDR1 is SGHDN and CDR2 is FVKESK. V shed 1 base and J shed 10 bases, with 12 bases lying between them. The CDR3 is 13 residues long.

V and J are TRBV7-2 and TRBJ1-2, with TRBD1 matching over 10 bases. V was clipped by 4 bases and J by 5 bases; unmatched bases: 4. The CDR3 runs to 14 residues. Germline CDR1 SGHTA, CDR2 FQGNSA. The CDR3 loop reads CASSSPGQGYGYTF. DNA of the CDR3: TGTGCCAGCAGCTCCCCGGGACAGGGGTATGGCTACACCTTC.